Listed here are 13 T cell receptor beta chains from one sample, sequenced in a study of blood T cell repertoires in COVID-19. Libraries were prepared by immunoSEQ multiplex PCR; TCRdb keeps only in-frame clonotypes and omits some of them. This sample carries nearly 200,000 clones, 70% to 90% of them seen once, and the ten largest clones take 6.5% to 9.5%. Material for sequencing was PBMCs or T cells enriched from blood (not recorded which). These receptors were taken from a young woman who had recovered from COVID-19.

The chain has TRBV30 and TRBJ1-6; possibly TRBD1 for D (5 bases). Germline V gene data show CDR1 as GTSNPN and CDR2 as SVGIG (reference sequence). The CDR3 is made up of 15 amino acids. Deletions cut 3 bases from V and 6 bases from J, with 15 bases between. The CDR3 nucleotides are TGTGCCTGGAGAAATATGGACACCTCTAATTCACCCCTCCACTTT. Translating it yields CAWRNMDTSNSPLHF.

The rearrangement uses TRBV6-5 and TRBJ2-3; D is perhaps TRBD1 (6 bases). Deletions cut 2 bases from V and 2 bases from J, with 14 bases between. Looked up from germline, CDR1 is MNHEY and CDR2 is SVGAGI. The length of the CDR3 is 16 residues. This CDR3 reads CASSYPAGASTDTQYF. CDR3 DNA sequence: TGTGCCAGCAGTTACCCGGCAGGGGCCTCCACAGATACGCAGTATTTT.

CDR3 amino acids: CASSPSGTTNQPQHF. In DNA, the CDR3 is TGTGCCAGTAGTCCATCCGGGACAACCAATCAGCCCCAGCATTTT. The chain links TRBV19 to TRBJ1-5; TRBD1 might be the D (6 bases). The V end was cut by 5 bases, the J end by 3 bases, with 14 bases between. From germline, CDR1 is LNHDA and CDR2 SQIVND (reference sequence). The CDR3 runs 15 residues. Supplemented by reference TRBV19 and TRBJ1-5, the full variable domain reads DGGITQSPKYLFRKEGQNVTLSCEQNLNHDAMYWYRQDPGQGLRLIYYSQIVNDFQKGDIAEGYSVSREKKESFPLTVTSAQKNPTAFYLCASSPSGTTNQPQHFGDGTRLSIL.

The V gene is TRBV29-1, the J gene TRBJ2-2, with 10 nucleotides matching TRBD1. The CDR3 loop spans 16 amino acids. The V gene end was trimmed by 5 bases and the J gene end by 4 bases; junction bases not matched to a gene: 10. The germline V gene has CDR1 SQVTM and CDR2 ANQGSEA. CDR3 loop: CSVPPPGTGVTGELFF. In DNA form, the CDR3 reads TGCAGCGTTCCTCCCCCCGGGACAGGGGTCACCGGGGAGCTGTTTTTT.

This rearrangement joins TRBV9 to TRBJ2-1, with 14 bases identical to TRBD2. V lost 3 bases to trimming and J lost 7 bases; unmatched junction nucleotides: 6. CDR3 size: 16 residues. Germline V CDR1 and CDR2: SGDLS, YYNGEE. The CDR3 region has the DNA TGTGCCAGCAGCGCCCGGGGACTAGCGGGGGAAAATGAGCAGTTCTTC. This translates into CASSARGLAGENEQFF.

The genes are TRBV5-4 and TRBJ2-1, with TRBD2 identical over 13 bases. V shed 3 bases, J shed 13 bases, and the junction held 10 bases outside the gene matches. CDR1 is SGHNT, CDR2 YYREEE, per germline (reference sequence). CDR3 length equals 15 residues. CDR3 amino acids: CASSSTLLAGGPQFF. The CDR3 DNA is TGTGCCAGCAGCTCGACGCTACTAGCGGGGGGGCCTCAGTTCTTC. Based on the CDR3 plus reference TRBV5-4 and TRBJ2-1, the full variable domain is ETGVTQSPTHLIKTRGQQVTLRCSSQSGHNTVSWYQQALGQGPQFIFQYYREEENGRGNFPPRFSGLQFPNYSSELNVNALELDDSALYLCASSSTLLAGGPQFFGPGTRLTVL.

J is TRBJ2-2 and V is TRBV28; D unresolved. This CDR3 has 15 residues. Trimming took 3 bases from V and 3 from J, leaving 11 bases between them. Germline-derived CDR1 and CDR2 are MDHEN and SYDVKM. The CDR3 DNA is TGTGCCAGCAGTTTCCTTGGCAGATACACCGGGGAGCTGTTTTTT. Protein product: CASSFLGRYTGELFF.

The rearrangement joins TRBV9 to TRBJ1-1; TRBD1 matches 7 bases. Germline CDR1 and CDR2: SGDLS and YYNGEE. Trimming took 0 bases from V and 1 from J; bases not matched to a gene: 3. The CDR3 has 15 residues. The CDR3 bases are TGTGCCAGCAGCGTAGTCAGGGGGAGGAACACTGAAGCTTTCTTT. Translation: CASSVVRGRNTEAFF. The full variable domain, in which reference TRBV9 and TRBJ1-1 provide the parts outside the CDR3, is DSGVTQTPKHLITATGQRVTLRCSPRSGDLSVYWYQQSLDQGLQFLIQYYNGEERAKGNILERFSAQQFPDLHSELNLSSLELGDSALYFCASSVVRGRNTEAFFGQGTRLTVV.

J is TRBJ2-5 and V is TRBV12-5; 7 positions agree with TRBD1. V was clipped by 6 bases and J by 3 bases; unmatched bases: 7. From germline, CDR1 is LGHNT and CDR2 FRNRAP. The CDR3 contains 14 residues. The DNA of the CDR3 is TGTGCTAGTGGCTATTCCGGGACAGAAGAGACCCAGTACTTC. Translated, it gives CASGYSGTEETQYF.

Worth noting for this clone: Different DNA sequences within this sample yield the same CDR3. The V gene is TRBV28, the J gene TRBJ1-1, with D hard to call. Trimming left V 3 bases short and J 0 bases short, with 8 bases between. CDR3 size: 14 residues. The germline V gene encodes CDR1 MDHEN and CDR2 SYDVKM. The CDR3 bases are TGTGCCAGCAGTTTTCGAGGGTTGAACACTGAAGCTTTCTTT. Translating it yields CASSFRGLNTEAFF.

The chain recombines TRBV4-2 with TRBJ2-1; weak D call: TRBD1 (6 bases). CDR1 is LGHNA, CDR2 YNFKEQ, per germline. The V end was cut by 4 bases, the J end by 2 bases, with 18 bases between. The CDR3 sequence is 17 residues long. The CDR3 loop is CASSRRQQGRTYNEQFF. CDR3 DNA sequence: TGTGCCAGCAGCCGCCGTCAACAGGGTCGTACCTACAATGAGCAGTTCTTC.

The rearrangement joins TRBV27 to TRBJ2-1; no definite D call. This CDR3 has 13 residues. CDR1 MNHEY and CDR2 SMNVEV come from the germline V gene (reference sequence). With 6 bases removed from V and 5 bases from J, the gap between germline ends came to 11 bases. Written as DNA, the CDR3 is TGTGCCAGCAGAACAACACATAACAATGAGCAGTTCTTC. It is translated as CASRTTHNNEQFF.

This clone has only one observation. The rearrangement joins TRBV12-3 or TRBV12-4 to TRBJ1-2; D unresolved. This CDR3 has 13 residues. Between the trimmed V and J ends, which lost 3 bases and 5 bases, there was a span of 10 bases. The CDR3 nucleotides are TGTGCCAGCAGTTTCGTAGAGCTGTATGGCTACACCTTC. This translates into CASSFVELYGYTF.